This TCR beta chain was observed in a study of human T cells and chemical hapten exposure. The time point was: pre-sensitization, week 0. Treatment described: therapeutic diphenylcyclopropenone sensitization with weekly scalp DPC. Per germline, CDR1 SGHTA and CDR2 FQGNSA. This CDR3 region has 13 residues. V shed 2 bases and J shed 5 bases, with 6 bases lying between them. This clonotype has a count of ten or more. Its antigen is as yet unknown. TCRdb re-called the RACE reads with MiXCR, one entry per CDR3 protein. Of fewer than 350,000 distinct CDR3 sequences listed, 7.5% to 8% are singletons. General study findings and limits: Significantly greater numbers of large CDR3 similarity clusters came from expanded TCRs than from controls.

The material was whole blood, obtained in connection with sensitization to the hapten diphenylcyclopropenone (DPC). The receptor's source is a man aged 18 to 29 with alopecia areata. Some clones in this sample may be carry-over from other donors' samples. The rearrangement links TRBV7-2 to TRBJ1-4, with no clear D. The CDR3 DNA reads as TGTGCCAGCAGCTTATTACGGAATGAAAAACTGTTTTTT. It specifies CASSLLRNEKLFF.